The sequence of this TCR beta chain was determined in a study of control samples from healthy donors and cancer patients. This clone was recorded only once. Other DNA sequences of this sample code for an identical CDR3. Clones were sequenced by immunoSEQ multiplex PCR, and TCRdb holds only the in-frame ones, with some missing. The profile covers about 110,000 clones, with approximately 82% appearing a single time and under 8.5% taken by the ten largest. The length of the CDR3 is 15 residues. The V and J ends lost 4 bases and 4 bases, in that order; junction bases with no gene match: 7. Germline values: CDR1 SGDLS, CDR2 YYNGEE.

This sequence was found in a young man in good health. The sequencing input was blood. The gene calls are TRBV9 and TRBJ2-5; 10 bases are shared with TRBD1. CDR3 residues: CASSPWTGGGETQYF. For the CDR3, the DNA is TGTGCCAGCAGCCCCTGGACAGGGGGAGGAGAGACCCAGTACTTC.